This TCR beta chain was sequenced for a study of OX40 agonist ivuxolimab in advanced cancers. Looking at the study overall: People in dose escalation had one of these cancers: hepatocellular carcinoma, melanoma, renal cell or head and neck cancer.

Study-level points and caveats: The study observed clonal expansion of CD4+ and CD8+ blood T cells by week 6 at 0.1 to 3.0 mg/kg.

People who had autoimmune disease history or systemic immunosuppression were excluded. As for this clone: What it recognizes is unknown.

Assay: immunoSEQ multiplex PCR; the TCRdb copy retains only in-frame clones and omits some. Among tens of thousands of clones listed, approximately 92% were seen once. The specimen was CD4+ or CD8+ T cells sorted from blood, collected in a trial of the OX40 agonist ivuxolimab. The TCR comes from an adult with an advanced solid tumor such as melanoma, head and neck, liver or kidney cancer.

This CDR3 is CASRDTGATYEQYF. The CDR3 DNA reads TGTGCCAGCAGAGATACAGGGGCCACCTACGAGCAGTACTTC. The chain joins TRBV27 to TRBJ2-7; 7 bases agree with TRBD1. The trim removed 6 bases at V and 2 bases at J, leaving 7 bases unmatched. The CDR3 length is 14 residues. Germline V gene lookup returns CDR1 MNHEY and CDR2 SMNVEV (reference sequence).